A selection of T cell receptor beta chains follows, all from one sample in a study of T cells in Graves' hyperthyroidism and ophthalmopathy. In TCRdb, the multiplex PCR reads were re-called with MiXCR into one record per CDR3 protein. Of a few hundred thousand distinct CDR3 sequences listed, 25% are singletons. Source material: blood. These receptors all stem from a man aged 50-59 years with Graves' hyperthyroidism. CDR3s include the opening cysteine and the closing phenylalanine or tryptophan. A D gene is named only where the DNA matches it firmly. Clone size is stated in some rows and not others, as once, few, many or a class when expanded.

cdr3_nt,cdr3_aa,d_call,j_call,clone_size,v_call
TGTGCCAGCAGCTTAGTTGGCCGGGATGAGCAGTTCTTC,CASSLVGRDEQFF,-,TRBJ2-1,many,TRBV11-3
TGTGCCAGCATAGGCGACAGGTATCAGCCCCAGCATTTT,CASIGDRYQPQHF,-,TRBJ1-5,-,TRBV6-1
TGTGCCAGCAGTGAAAGGGACAGGCCTACAGATACGCAGTATTTT,CASSERDRPTDTQYF,TRBD1,TRBJ2-3,few,TRBV6-1
TGTGCTAGTGGTCCTGGGACAGGGTCCTACAATGAGCAGTTCTTC,CASGPGTGSYNEQFF,TRBD1,TRBJ2-1,many,TRBV12-5
TGTGCCAGCAGTAGAGTCCCGGGACAGGGAAGTCCTAACACTGAAGCTTTCTTT,CASSRVPGQGSPNTEAFF,TRBD1,TRBJ1-1,few,TRBV6-1
TGTGCCTGGGTGAAGCTGACAGGGGAACGGATGAACACTGAAGCTTTCTTT,CAWVKLTGERMNTEAFF,TRBD1,TRBJ1-1,once,TRBV30
TGCAGTGCGAAGGAGGCAGGGGCAGGCTATGGCTACACCTTC,CSAKEAGAGYGYTF,-,TRBJ1-2,many,TRBV20-1
TGTGCCAGCAGTCACCCGGGGGGTGAGCAGTTCTTC,CASSHPGGEQFF,TRBD2,TRBJ2-1,-,TRBV27
TGTGCCAGCAGTTACTCCGGACTCGAAAAACTGTTTTTT,CASSYSGLEKLFF,-,TRBJ1-4,-,TRBV6-2/TRBV6-3
TGTGCCATCGGCCAGACTAAACAGGGGTCCCACGAGCAGTACTTC,CAIGQTKQGSHEQYF,TRBD1,TRBJ2-7,few,TRBV10-3
TGCAGTGCTAGTGTCCCCGAGGAAGCTTTCTTT,CSASVPEEAFF,-,TRBJ1-1,few,TRBV20-1
TGTGCCAGCAGTTTGGAAGTGGGCCTCGGTAAAGATACGCAGTATTTT,CASSLEVGLGKDTQYF,-,TRBJ2-3,many,TRBV28
TGCGCCAGCAGTACCGATGGGGCGAGATACGAGCAGTACTTC,CASSTDGARYEQYF,-,TRBJ2-7,few,TRBV5-1
TGTGCCAGCAGCCCTGGGACTAGCGGGATCGGGAATGAGCAGTTCTTC,CASSPGTSGIGNEQFF,TRBD2,TRBJ2-1,many,TRBV7-9
TGTGCCATCAGTGACCGGACGGGAAACTATGGCTACACCTTC,CAISDRTGNYGYTF,-,TRBJ1-2,few,TRBV10-3
TGTGCCAGCAGTTGGAACATACTCTCCTACAATGAGCAGTTCTTC,CASSWNILSYNEQFF,-,TRBJ2-1,many,TRBV28
TGTGCCAGCAGCTTAGGACAGGGGGCGCAGGAGCAGTACTTC,CASSLGQGAQEQYF,TRBD1,TRBJ2-7,many,TRBV11-2
TGCAGCGGGGGGGGTTACAATGAGCAGTTCTTC,CSGGGYNEQFF,TRBD2,TRBJ2-1,-,TRBV29-1
TGTGCCAGCAGTGACCGGACGGCCGCCCGTGGCTACACCTTC,CASSDRTAARGYTF,-,TRBJ1-2,-,TRBV27
TGTGCCAGCAGCTCAACTAGGACTAGCGGCTACTACGAGCAGTACTTC,CASSSTRTSGYYEQYF,TRBD2,TRBJ2-7,many,TRBV7-8
TGCAGTGCTAGAGAAGGGGGCGAGCAGTACTTC,CSAREGGEQYF,-,TRBJ2-7,many,TRBV20-1
TGCGCCAGCAGTTCAGCTAGCGGGAGGGCCGGAGATACGCAGTATTTT,CASSSASGRAGDTQYF,TRBD2,TRBJ2-3,-,TRBV5-1
TGCAGCGTTGGGGGGACCCTCGGCGGGTATTTT,CSVGGTLGGYF,-,TRBJ2-3,few,TRBV29-1
TGTGCCAGCAGCTTAGCGGCTCTAGCGGGAGACACAGATACGCAGTATTTT,CASSLAALAGDTDTQYF,TRBD2,TRBJ2-3,many,TRBV7-8